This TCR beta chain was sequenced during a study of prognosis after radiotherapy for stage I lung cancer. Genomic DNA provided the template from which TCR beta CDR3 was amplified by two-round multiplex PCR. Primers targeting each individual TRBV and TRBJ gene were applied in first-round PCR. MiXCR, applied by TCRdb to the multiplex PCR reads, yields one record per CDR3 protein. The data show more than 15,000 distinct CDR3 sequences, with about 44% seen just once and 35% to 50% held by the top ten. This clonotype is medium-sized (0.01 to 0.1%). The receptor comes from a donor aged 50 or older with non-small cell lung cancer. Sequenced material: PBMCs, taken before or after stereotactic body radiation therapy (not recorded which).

The CDR3 here is CASSQLRVGGYTF. The CDR3, as DNA: TGTGCCAGCAGTCAACTCCGCGTGGGTGGCTACACCTTC. The chain uses TRBV28 and TRBJ1-2; D unclear. This CDR3 is 13 amino acids long. The V and J ends lost 5 bases and 7 bases respectively, with 14 bases between them. The germline gives CDR1 MDHEN, CDR2 SYDVKM.